The 30 T cell receptor beta chains given below trace back to one sample, sequenced in a study of immune evolution from preneoplasia to lung adenocarcinoma listed by TCRdb under 2021. Libraries were constructed by the immunoSEQ multiplex PCR assay. The table was pulled from immuneACCESS by TCRdb, which kept in-frame rearrangements only. Such tables lose some clones; where checked, under half of the loss comes from unresolved V genes, and the rest has no known cause. The sample table lists several thousand clones, roughly 86% of them with a count of one. Of the sample, 3.2% falls within the top ten clones. Sequencing used FFPE minimally invasive lung adenocarcinoma tissue. The cell subset or site label, read with the paper, signifies: micro-invasive lung adenocarcinoma (MIA). These receptors came from a person between 65 and 80 years old with lung adenocarcinoma.

The rearrangement uses TRBV10-3 and TRBJ1-2; weak D call: TRBD1 (5 bases). Germline CDR1 and CDR2: ENHRY and SYGVKD. The CDR3 is made up of 13 amino acids. V was trimmed by 5 bases and J by 4 bases, leaving 11 bases between them. Here the CDR3 DNA reads TGTGCCATCAGTAGAGACAGACCCTATGGCTACACCTTC. This encodes CAISRDRPYGYTF.

The V and J genes are TRBV15 and TRBJ1-2; D perhaps matches TRBD1 (6 bases). This CDR3 has 16 amino acids. CDR1 LNHNV and CDR2 YYDKDF come from the germline V gene (reference sequence). V was pared by 0 bases and J by 4 bases, with 15 bases between. The DNA for the CDR3 is TGTGCCACCAGCAGAGATCTAATACAGGGACTCTATGGCTACACCTTC. Translation: CATSRDLIQGLYGYTF.

The gene calls are TRBV4-2 and TRBJ1-2; 9 bases match TRBD1. Trimming took 3 bases from V and 8 from J; bases not matched to a gene: 7. Germline CDR1 is LGHNA and CDR2 is YNFKEQ. The CDR3 extends over 14 amino acids. CDR3 sequence: CASSQTRTGEGYTF. The CDR3 nucleotides are TGTGCCAGCAGCCAGACCCGGACAGGGGAAGGCTACACCTTC.

This chain connects TRBV5-6 to TRBJ1-2, with a tentative D call TRBD1 (5 bases). Trimming removed 2 bases at V and 0 bases at J, with 17 bases between. Looked up from germline, CDR1 is SGHDT and CDR2 is YYEEEE. The CDR3 has 17 amino acids. The CDR3 DNA reads TGTGCCAGCAGCTTTTTCGGGCAGGGAGGTTCTAACTATGGCTACACCTTC. Protein sequence: CASSFFGQGGSNYGYTF.

The gene calls are TRBV6-1 and TRBJ2-2, with 8 bases identical to TRBD1. The ends lost 10 bases at V and 2 bases at J; junction bases unmatched: 3. CDR3 size: 13 residues. From germline, CDR1 is MNHNS and CDR2 SASEGT. The CDR3 nucleotides read TGTGCCACCGACAGGGGCAACACCGGGGAGCTGTTTTTT. The encoded protein is CATDRGNTGELFF.

V is TRBV7-8 and J is TRBJ1-3; D may be TRBD1 (6 bases). This CDR3 is 17 amino acids long. Germline CDR1 is SGHVS and CDR2 is FQNEAQ. V lost 1 base and J 1 base, leaving 14 bases between the germline ends. CDR3 DNA sequence: TGTGCCAGCAGCTTAGGCTTTGCAGGGGCTTCTGGAAACACCATATATTTT. It specifies CASSLGFAGASGNTIYF.

V usage is TRBV25-1 and J usage is TRBJ1-5; perhaps TRBD1 as D (5 bases). V was pared by 1 base and J by 3 bases, with 10 bases between. This CDR3 region has 15 residues. Germline lookup yields CDR1 MGHDK and CDR2 SYGVNS. CDR3 DNA: TGTGCCAGCAGTGAATCTTGGGACGACAATCAGCCCCAGCATTTT. It specifies CASSESWDDNQPQHF.

This clone occurred once. The chain employs TRBV2 and TRBJ1-5; D is unresolved. The CDR3 consists of 14 residues. V was cut by 7 bases and J by 6 bases, with 16 bases left in between. Germline V gene lookup returns CDR1 SNHLY and CDR2 FYNNEI. CDR3 in DNA: TGTGCCAGCACCCCCAGCCGTATAGGTCAGCCCCAGCATTTT. Translation gives CASTPSRIGQPQHF.

The chain links TRBV11-1 to TRBJ1-1; tentative D call: TRBD1 (5 bases). In germline, CDR1 is SGHAT, CDR2 FQDESV (reference sequence). The CDR3 is 14 residues long. With 1 base removed from V and 4 bases from J, the gap between germline ends came to 10 bases. The CDR3 reads CASSLGRGGTEAFF. CDR3 DNA: TGTGCCAGCAGCTTAGGGAGGGGCGGCACTGAAGCTTTCTTT.

The CDR3 nucleotides read TGTGCCAGCAGCTACGGGGTGAGCACAGATACGCAGTATTTT. Protein: CASSYGVSTDTQYF. The chain recombines TRBV7-9 with TRBJ2-3; TRBD2 is a possible D gene (5 bases). CDR1 and CDR2 (germline): SEHNR, FQNEAQ (reference sequence). CDR3 length: 14 amino acids. With 4 bases removed from V and 0 bases from J, the gap between germline ends came to 8 bases.

This chain uses TRBV5-4 with TRBJ2-5; D gene unclear. The CDR3 runs to 13 residues. V gave up 7 bases and J gave up 5 bases, with 15 bases separating them. Germline V gives CDR1 SGHNT, CDR2 YYREEE (reference sequence). In DNA form, the CDR3 reads TGTGCCAGCCATTGGTGGCTAACGGAGACCCAGTACTTC. This gives the protein CASHWWLTETQYF.

CDR3 nucleotides: TGTGCCAGCAGGGGGTGGCAGGGGGCCTACGAGCAGTACTTC. Translating it yields CASRGWQGAYEQYF. The genes are TRBV7-2 and TRBJ2-7, with TRBD1 matching 7 bases. Germline loops: CDR1 SGHTA, CDR2 FQGNSA. The CDR3 consists of 14 residues. The V and J ends lost 6 bases and 2 bases, in that order; junction bases with no gene match: 7. Full variable domain (rest looked up from reference TRBV7-2 and TRBJ2-7): GAGVSQSPSNKVTEKGKDVELRCDPISGHTALYWYRQSLGQGLEFLIYFQGNSAPDKSGLPSDRFSAERTGGSVSTLTIQRTQQEDSAVYLCASRGWQGAYEQYFGPGTRLTVT.

In its sample, this clone was seen once. The V gene is TRBV6-6, the J gene TRBJ2-2; 8 nucleotides line up with TRBD2. CDR1 and CDR2 from the germline V gene are MNHNY and SVGAGI (reference sequence). V gave up 7 bases and J gave up 3 bases; unmatched junction bases: 7. The CDR3 length is 15 residues. CDR3 nucleotide sequence: TGTGCCAGCAACCCTCCGGGGGGGGACACCGGGGAGCTGTTTTTT. It is translated as CASNPPGGDTGELFF.

The J gene is TRBJ2-2, the V gene TRBV27, with D tentatively TRBD2 (6 bases). In germline, CDR1 is MNHEY, CDR2 SMNVEV (reference sequence). The V end was cut by 6 bases, the J end by 0 bases, with 17 bases between. This CDR3 has 17 residues. The CDR3 region has the DNA TGTGCCAGCAGACTGGTGTTAGCGGATACGAACACCGGGGAGCTGTTTTTT. Protein sequence: CASRLVLADTNTGELFF.

The chain employs TRBV27 and TRBJ2-2; TRBD1 aligns across 9 bases. Per the germline V gene, CDR1 is MNHEY and CDR2 is SMNVEV (reference sequence). The trim removed 6 bases at V and 6 bases at J, leaving 8 bases unmatched. There are 15 residues in the CDR3. The CDR3: CASSPGTGKAGELFF. The CDR3, as DNA: TGTGCCAGCAGCCCAGGGACAGGGAAAGCCGGGGAGCTGTTTTTT.

In its sample, this clone was seen a few times. The V gene is TRBV6-4, the J gene TRBJ1-2; 11 bases fit TRBD1. J lost 7 bases, V lost 5 bases, and 9 bases had no gene match. CDR1 is MRHNA, CDR2 SNTAGT, per germline. This CDR3 spans 15 amino acids. The CDR3, as DNA: TGTGCCAGCAGTTGGGACAGGGGGGGCGCGAGTGGCTACACCTTC. Encoded protein: CASSWDRGGASGYTF.

Here the CDR3 DNA reads TGTGCCAGTAAACACCGGGACAGGGGAGACAATGAGCAGTTCTTC. Amino acid sequence: CASKHRDRGDNEQFF. This chain joins TRBV7-8 and TRBJ2-1; 10 positions agree with TRBD1. The V gene's germline CDR1 is SGHVS and CDR2 FQNEAQ. CDR3 length: 15 residues. Trimming at V came to 9 bases and at J to 5 bases, leaving 10 bases not matched to a gene.

The genes are TRBV6-5 and TRBJ2-1; weak D call: TRBD2 (6 bases). From germline, CDR1 is MNHEY and CDR2 SVGAGI. Trimming took 6 bases from V and 8 from J, leaving 8 bases between them. The CDR3 contains 11 residues. The CDR3 loop reads CASRGGHEQFF. DNA for the CDR3: TGTGCCAGCAGGGGAGGACATGAGCAGTTCTTC.

A note on this clone: A read error may produce the germline difference seen at one junction end. The rearrangement links TRBV14 to TRBJ1-2, with TRBD1 identical over 11 bases. This CDR3 is built from 17 residues. In germline, CDR1 is SGHDN, CDR2 FVKESK. This CDR3 is CASSQVGQGAATYDYTF. In DNA, the CDR3 is TGTGCCAGCAGCCAAGTTGGACAGGGGGCGGCCACATATGACTACACCTTC.

The V and J genes are TRBV2 and TRBJ1-1, with TRBD1 identical over 9 bases. The trim removed 7 bases at V and 2 bases at J, leaving 5 bases unmatched. This CDR3 spans 14 amino acids. Germline lookup yields CDR1 SNHLY and CDR2 FYNNEI. The CDR3 DNA is TGTGCCAGCACCGGGACAGGGTTTAACACTGAAGCTTTCTTT. Residues: CASTGTGFNTEAFF. Supplemented by reference TRBV2 and TRBJ1-1, the full variable domain reads EPEVTQTPSHQVTQMGQEVILRCVPISNHLYFYWYRQILGQKVEFLVSFYNNEISEKSEIFDDQFSVERPDGSNFTLKIRSTKLEDSAMYFCASTGTGFNTEAFFGQGTRLTVV.

The CDR3 sequence: CASNAETYEQYF. The CDR3, as DNA: TGTGCCAGCAACGCAGAAACCTACGAGCAGTACTTC. This chain links TRBV2 with TRBJ2-5; D call uncertain. The closer fit of TRBJ2-7 to the DNA end suggests the J call may be wrong. The CDR3 has 12 amino acids. Germline V gives CDR1 SNHLY, CDR2 FYNNEI.

V is TRBV7-2 and J is TRBJ2-7; 7 bases fit TRBD2. Per the germline V gene, CDR1 is SGHTA and CDR2 is FQGNSA. The length of the CDR3 is 15 residues. With 5 bases clipped from V and 3 bases from J, the junction kept 10 bases outside the gene matches. The CDR3 nucleotides are TGTGCCAGCAGCCCCCAGCGGGACGGCCGCTACGAGCAGTACTTC. As protein: CASSPQRDGRYEQYF. Combining the CDR3 with reference TRBV7-2 and TRBJ2-7 gives the whole variable domain GAGVSQSPSNKVTEKGKDVELRCDPISGHTALYWYRQSLGQGLEFLIYFQGNSAPDKSGLPSDRFSAERTGGSVSTLTIQRTQQEDSAVYLCASSPQRDGRYEQYFGPGTRLTVT.

The V call is TRBV11-1, the J call TRBJ2-1; D remains ambiguous. V lost 1 base and J 9 bases, leaving 10 bases between the germline ends. The CDR3 loop spans 13 amino acids. Germline V gene lookup returns CDR1 SGHAT and CDR2 FQDESV (reference sequence). In DNA, the CDR3 is TGTGCCAGCAGCTTAGACAGATCTGGTGAGCAGTTCTTC. Its protein is CASSLDRSGEQFF. Full variable domain (missing parts from reference TRBV11-1 and TRBJ2-1): EAEVAQSPRYKITEKSQAVAFWCDPISGHATLYWYRQILGQGPELLVQFQDESVVDDSQLPKDRFSAERLKGVDSTLKIQPAELGDSAMYLCASSLDRSGEQFFGPGTRLTVL.

This clone has just a few counts. The chain has TRBV30 and TRBJ2-7; possibly TRBD2 for D (6 bases). V was clipped by 2 bases and J by 9 bases, with 17 bases between them. This CDR3 is built from 13 residues. CDR1 GTSNPN and CDR2 SVGIG come from the germline V gene (reference sequence). The CDR3 DNA reads TGTGCCTGGAGTCCTCCGGGAGCACGTTCGCAGTACTTC. Its translation is CAWSPPGARSQYF.

The chain uses TRBV5-4 and TRBJ2-1; no reliable D call. The CDR3 sequence is 15 residues long. The V gene lost 0 bases and the J gene lost 0 bases, with 7 bases spanning the gap. Germline lookup yields CDR1 SGHNT and CDR2 YYREEE (reference sequence). The CDR3 region has the DNA TGTGCCAGCAGCTTGGGGCAGAGCTCCTACAATGAGCAGTTCTTC. This sequence encodes CASSLGQSSYNEQFF.

The V gene is TRBV16, the J gene TRBJ1-1; D is unclear. This CDR3 has 13 amino acids. CDR1 is KGHSY and CDR2 is FQNENV in the germline V gene. With 6 bases removed from V and 1 base from J, the gap between germline ends came to 9 bases. CDR3 loop: CASSRTQNTEAFF. For the CDR3, the DNA is TGTGCCAGCAGTCGGACCCAGAACACTGAAGCTTTCTTT. The complete variable domain, with remaining parts taken from reference TRBV16 and TRBJ1-1, reads GEEVAQTPKHLVRGEGQKAKLYCAPIKGHSYVFWYQQVLKNEFKFLISFQNENVFDETGMPKERFSAKCLPNSPCSLEIQATKLEDSAVYFCASSRTQNTEAFFGQGTRLTVV.

The genes are TRBV9 and TRBJ2-6, with no clear D. Trimming cost V 3 bases and J 0 bases, with 4 bases left between them. The CDR3 sequence is 14 residues long. The V gene's germline CDR1 is SGDLS and CDR2 YYNGEE. In nucleotides, the CDR3 is TGTGCCAGCAGCGCCGGCTCTGGGGCCAACGTCCTGACTTTC. This sequence encodes CASSAGSGANVLTF. The whole variable domain, remainder taken from reference TRBV9 and TRBJ2-6, is DSGVTQTPKHLITATGQRVTLRCSPRSGDLSVYWYQQSLDQGLQFLIQYYNGEERAKGNILERFSAQQFPDLHSELNLSSLELGDSALYFCASSAGSGANVLTFGAGSRLTVL.

The V gene is TRBV6-1, the J gene TRBJ1-3; unclear D gene. The CDR3 is 17 amino acids. With 3 bases removed from V and 2 bases from J, the gap between germline ends came to 17 bases. Germline V gene data show CDR1 as MNHNS and CDR2 as SASEGT. The CDR3 DNA sequence: TGTGCCAGCAGTGATTGGCAAATAGTCGACCCTGGAAACACCATATATTTT. It encodes CASSDWQIVDPGNTIYF.

This chain uses TRBV28 with TRBJ1-3, with a weak D call TRBD1 (5 bases). Germline V gives CDR1 MDHEN, CDR2 SYDVKM. The V and J ends lost 5 bases and 0 bases respectively, with 8 bases between them. This CDR3 has 14 residues. The CDR3 DNA sequence: TGTGCCAGCAGTGGGAGGGGCTCTGGAAACACCATATATTTT. Protein sequence: CASSGRGSGNTIYF.

V and J are TRBV5-1 and TRBJ1-6; 9 nucleotides line up with TRBD1. From germline, CDR1 is SGHRS and CDR2 YFSETQ. V lost 4 bases and J lost 8; bases outside the gene matches: 10. CDR3 size: 16 residues. CDR3 sequence reads: CASSQDTGTGHSPLHF. As DNA, the CDR3 is TGCGCCAGCAGCCAAGATACCGGGACAGGGCATTCACCCCTCCACTTT.